A selection of T cell receptor beta chains follows, all from one sample in a study of blood T cell repertoires in COVID-19. Generated by immunoSEQ multiplex PCR, the TCRdb table keeps only in-frame clones and is missing some. The sample contains approximately 390,000 clones, 87% of which appear only once. Material: PBMCs or T cells enriched from blood (not recorded which). The receptors were gathered from a woman aged 50 to 65 who had recovered from COVID-19. The CDR3 runs from the conserved cysteine through the conserved F or W. The D gene is left open where the match is weak.

>TRBD2|TRBJ2-7|TRBV4-3
TGCGCCAGCAGACAAGCTAGCGGGGGGAACTACGAGCAGTACTTC
CASRQASGGNYEQYF
>NA|TRBJ2-7|TRBV6-2/TRBV6-3
TGTGCCAGCAGTTACACCCGGTCCTACGAGCAGTACTTC
CASSYTRSYEQYF
>NA|TRBJ1-4|TRBV5-1
TGCGCCAGCAGCTTGGAGGTTGGGAGGGGCGAAAAACTGTTTTTT
CASSLEVGRGEKLFF
>NA|TRBJ2-3|TRBV7-2
TGTGCCAGCAGCCCCCCCGGGTCCCCGGCAGATACGCAGTATTTT
CASSPPGSPADTQYF
>NA|TRBJ1-1|TRBV5-4
TGTGCCAGCAGCTCGGGCCTCGGAGGGAGCACTGAAGCTTTCTTT
CASSSGLGGSTEAFF
>TRBD1|TRBJ1-2|TRBV5-4
TGTGCCAGCAGCTTGGCCCCAGGGGGATATTCGGGCGGCTACACCTTC
CASSLAPGGYSGGYTF
>NA|TRBJ1-5|TRBV3-1/TRBV3-2
TGTGCCAGCAGCCAAGCGCCGGGTGGCAATCAGCCCCAGCATTTT
CASSQAPGGNQPQHF
>TRBD2|TRBJ2-1|TRBV27
TGTGCCAGCAGGGCATTCGGGGGGGCGGAGCAGTTCTTC
CASRAFGGAEQFF
>TRBD2|TRBJ2-5|TRBV7-2
TGTGCCAGCAACCCACTAGCGCAAGAGACCCAGTACTTC
CASNPLAQETQYF
>TRBD1|TRBJ1-2|TRBV7-2
TGTGCCAGCAGCCTCGGGACAGGGGCACTCTATGGCTACACCTTC
CASSLGTGALYGYTF
>TRBD1|TRBJ2-3|TRBV28
TGTGCCAGCAGTGGGACAGGGGCCACAGATACGCAGTATTTT
CASSGTGATDTQYF
>TRBD1|TRBJ1-1|TRBV19
TGTGCCAGTAGTCTGACAGGGGGGACTGAAGCTTTCTTT
CASSLTGGTEAFF
>NA|TRBJ2-7|TRBV27
TGTGCCAGCAGTTTAGGCTTTCCCCCTCAGGAGCAGTACTTC
CASSLGFPPQEQYF